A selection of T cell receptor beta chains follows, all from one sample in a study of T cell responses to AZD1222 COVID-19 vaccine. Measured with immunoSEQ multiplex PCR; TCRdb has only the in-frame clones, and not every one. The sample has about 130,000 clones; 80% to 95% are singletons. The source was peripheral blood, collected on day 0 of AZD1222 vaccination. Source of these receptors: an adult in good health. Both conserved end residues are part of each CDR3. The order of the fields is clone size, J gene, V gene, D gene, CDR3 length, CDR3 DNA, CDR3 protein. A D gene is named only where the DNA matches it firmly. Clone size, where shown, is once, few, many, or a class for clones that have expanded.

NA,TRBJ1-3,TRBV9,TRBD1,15,TGTGCCAGCAGCGAGGGGGACAGGGCCGGAAACACCATATATTTT,CASSEGDRAGNTIYF
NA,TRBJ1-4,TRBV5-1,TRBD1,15,TGCGCCAGCAGGGGGACAGGGGGCACTAATGAAAAACTGTTTTTT,CASRGTGGTNEKLFF
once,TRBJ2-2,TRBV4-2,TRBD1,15,TGTGCCAGCAGCCAAGATCGCGAGGGGGCTAGGGAGCTGTTTTTT,CASSQDREGARELFF
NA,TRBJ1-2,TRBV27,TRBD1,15,TGTGCCAGCAGTTTCGGGACAGGGAGGGCGGATGGCTACACCTTC,CASSFGTGRADGYTF
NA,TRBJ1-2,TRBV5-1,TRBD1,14,TGCGCCAGCAGCCCGGGACAGGCCTACTATGGCTACACCTTC,CASSPGQAYYGYTF
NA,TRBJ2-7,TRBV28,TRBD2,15,TGTGCCAGCAGTTTATCTAGCGGAGACAATTACGAGCAGTACTTC,CASSLSSGDNYEQYF
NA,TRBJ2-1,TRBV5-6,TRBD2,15,TGTGCCAGCAGCGAGGGGACTAGCGGGACCGATGAGCAGTTCTTC,CASSEGTSGTDEQFF
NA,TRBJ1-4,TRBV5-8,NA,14,TGTGCCAGCAGCTCCAACTACATAAATGAAAAACTGTTTTTT,CASSSNYINEKLFF
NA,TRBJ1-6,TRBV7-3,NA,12,TGTGCCAGCAGCCAAAGGGGTGGACCCCTCCACTTT,CASSQRGGPLHF
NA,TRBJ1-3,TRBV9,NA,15,TGTGCCAGCAGCGTAGGGCAGGGGATAGGAAACACCATATATTTT,CASSVGQGIGNTIYF
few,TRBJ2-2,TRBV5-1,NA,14,TGCGCCAGCAGCTTGGCCCGGAACACCGGGGAGCTGTTTTTT,CASSLARNTGELFF
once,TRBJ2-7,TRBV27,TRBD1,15,TGTGCCAGCAGCCCACAGGGGGCGCGGCCCTACGAGCAGTACTTC,CASSPQGARPYEQYF
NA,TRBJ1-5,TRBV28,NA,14,TGTGCCAGCTACTTACAGGGTAGCAATCAGCCCCAGCATTTT,CASYLQGSNQPQHF
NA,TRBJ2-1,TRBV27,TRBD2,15,TGTGCCAGCAGTTCCGGGACTACGGCCTACAATGAGCAGTTCTTC,CASSSGTTAYNEQFF
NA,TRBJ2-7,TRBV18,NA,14,TGTGCCAGCTCACCAGGTACAGGTGGCTACGAGCAGTACTTC,CASSPGTGGYEQYF
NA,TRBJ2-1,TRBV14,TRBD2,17,TGTGCCAGCAGCCATCAATTACTAGCGGGAGAACTCAATGAGCAGTTCTTC,CASSHQLLAGELNEQFF
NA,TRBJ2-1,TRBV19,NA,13,TGTGCCAGTAGTATAGGAATATACAATGAGCAGTTCTTC,CASSIGIYNEQFF
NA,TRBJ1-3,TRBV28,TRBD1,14,TGTGCCAGCAGTTCCCCGGGACAGGGAAACACCATATATTTT,CASSSPGQGNTIYF
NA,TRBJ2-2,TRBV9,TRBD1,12,TGTGCCAGCAGCGTGGGACAGGGGGAGCTGTTTTTT,CASSVGQGELFF
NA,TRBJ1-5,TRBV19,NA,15,TGTGCCAGTAGTATATTTGGGCAGGGGAACCAGCCCCAGCATTTT,CASSIFGQGNQPQHF
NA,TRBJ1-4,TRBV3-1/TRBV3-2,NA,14,TGTGCCAGCAGCCAAAGTTTGGGGGAAGAAAAACTGTTTTTT,CASSQSLGEEKLFF
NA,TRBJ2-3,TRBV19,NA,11,TGTGCCAGTGGAAGAATGGGTACGCAGTATTTT,CASGRMGTQYF
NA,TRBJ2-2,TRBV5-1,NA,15,TGCGCCAGCAGCTCGGGACTCCCAAACACCGGGGAGCTGTTTTTT,CASSSGLPNTGELFF
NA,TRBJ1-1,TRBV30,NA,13,TGTGCCTGGAGTGTAGCCAGGGCGGCTGAAGCTTTCTTT,CAWSVARAAEAFF
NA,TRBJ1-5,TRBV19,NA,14,TGTGCCAGTAGCCCCCCGGCGCCCAATCAGCCCCAGCATTTT,CASSPPAPNQPQHF
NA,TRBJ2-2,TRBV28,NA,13,TGTGCCAGCAGTTCCCGGGTCCCCGGGGAGCTGTTTTTT,CASSSRVPGELFF
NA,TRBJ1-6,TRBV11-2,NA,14,TGTGCCAGCAGCTTAACTGGGAGTAATTCACCCCTCCACTTT,CASSLTGSNSPLHF
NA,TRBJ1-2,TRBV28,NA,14,TGTGCCAGCAGGCCCCGGAGGGACACCCCTGGCTACACCTTC,CASRPRRDTPGYTF
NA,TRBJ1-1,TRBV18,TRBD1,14,TGTGCCAGCTCACCGAGGACAGGGAACACTGAAGCTTTCTTT,CASSPRTGNTEAFF
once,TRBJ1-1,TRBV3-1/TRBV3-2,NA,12,TGTGCCAGCAGCTCATTGGCACTTGAAGCTTTCTTT,CASSSLALEAFF
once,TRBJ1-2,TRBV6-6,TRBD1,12,TGTGCCAGCAGTCCCCAGGACAGGGGGAGTACCTTC,CASSPQDRGSTF
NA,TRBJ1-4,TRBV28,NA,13,TGTGCCAGCAGTTTGATTGGGGTTGAAAAACTGTTTTTT,CASSLIGVEKLFF
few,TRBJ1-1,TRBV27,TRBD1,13,TGTGCCAGCAGTTTTAGGGGGCCCACTGAAGCTTTCTTT,CASSFRGPTEAFF
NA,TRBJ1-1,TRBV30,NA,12,TGTGCCTGGAGATGGGGTTACACTGAAGCTTTCTTT,CAWRWGYTEAFF
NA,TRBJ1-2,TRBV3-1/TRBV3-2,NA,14,TGTGCCAGCAGCTACTGGGGAGGCAACTATGGCTACACCTTC,CASSYWGGNYGYTF
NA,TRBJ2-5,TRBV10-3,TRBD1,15,TGTGCCATCAGTGAACTGGACAGGGACCAAGAGACCCAGTACTTC,CAISELDRDQETQYF
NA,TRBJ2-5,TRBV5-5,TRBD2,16,TGTGCCAGCAGCTTGGACTCGGGAGGGCCTTCGGAGACCCAGTACTTC,CASSLDSGGPSETQYF
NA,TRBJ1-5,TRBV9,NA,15,TGTGCCAGCAGCGTTGGAGGAAGAGGGGATCAGCCCCAGCATTTT,CASSVGGRGDQPQHF
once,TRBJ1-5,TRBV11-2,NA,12,TGTGCCAGCAGCTCAGGGAATCAGCCCCAGCATTTT,CASSSGNQPQHF
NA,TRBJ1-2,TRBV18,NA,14,TGTGCCAGCTCACCAGTTTCAGGGGTGGGGAGCTACACCTTC,CASSPVSGVGSYTF
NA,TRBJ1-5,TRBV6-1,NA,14,TGTGCCAGCAGTGAGGTTGGGTTGTTGCAGCCCCAGCATTTT,CASSEVGLLQPQHF
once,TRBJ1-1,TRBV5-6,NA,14,TGTGCCAGCAGCTTCGGGACCAATGCCGGGGAAGCTTTCTTT,CASSFGTNAGEAFF
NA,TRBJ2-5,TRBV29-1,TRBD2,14,TGCAGCGTTTCCCGCCCGGGGGGTAAAGAGACCCAGTACTTC,CSVSRPGGKETQYF
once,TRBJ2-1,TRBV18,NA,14,TGTGCCAGCTCACCGGGACAATACCACAATGAGCAGTTCTTC,CASSPGQYHNEQFF
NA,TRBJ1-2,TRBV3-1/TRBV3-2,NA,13,TGTGCCAGCAGGGACAACAGGAACTATGGCTACACCTTC,CASRDNRNYGYTF
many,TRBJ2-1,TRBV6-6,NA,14,TGTGCCAGCAGTTCCCGGGAAGTCGTCCATGAGCAGTTCTTC,CASSSREVVHEQFF
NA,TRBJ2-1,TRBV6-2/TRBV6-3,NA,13,TGTGCCAGCAGTTTAGATTCCTACAATGAGCAGTTCTTC,CASSLDSYNEQFF
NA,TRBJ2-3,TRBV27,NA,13,TGTGCCAGCATCTCAAGCAGGGTAGATACGCAGTATTTT,CASISSRVDTQYF
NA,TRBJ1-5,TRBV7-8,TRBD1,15,TGTGCCAGCAGCTTGGGACAGGGGTACAATCAGCCCCAGCATTTT,CASSLGQGYNQPQHF
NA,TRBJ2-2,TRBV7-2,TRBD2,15,TGTGCCAGCAGCTCGACTAGCGGGAAAGGCGGGGAGCTGTTTTTT,CASSSTSGKGGELFF
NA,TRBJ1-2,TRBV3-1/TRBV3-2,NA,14,TGTGCCAGCAGCCAAGATCGGGGGGCGGGTGGCTACACCTTC,CASSQDRGAGGYTF
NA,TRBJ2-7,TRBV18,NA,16,TGTGCCAGCTCACCAAGAAAGGGAGCCAGCTCCTACGAGCAGTACTTC,CASSPRKGASSYEQYF
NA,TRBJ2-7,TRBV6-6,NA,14,TGTGCCAGCAGTTACTTTGGAGAGAATTACGAGCAGTACTTC,CASSYFGENYEQYF
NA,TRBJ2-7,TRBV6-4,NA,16,TGTGCCAGCAGTGACGCGCCGTGTCCACACTCCTACGAGCAGTACTTC,CASSDAPCPHSYEQYF
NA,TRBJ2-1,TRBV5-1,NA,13,TGCGCCAGCAGCCGAGGGAGTAACAATGAGCAGTTCTTC,CASSRGSNNEQFF
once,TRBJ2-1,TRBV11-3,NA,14,TGTGCCAGCAGCTTGAGTCAGGGACGCAATGAGCAGTTCTTC,CASSLSQGRNEQFF
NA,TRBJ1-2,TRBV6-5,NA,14,TGTGCCAGCAGTTTAGGACAGCCGCACTATGGCTACACCTTC,CASSLGQPHYGYTF
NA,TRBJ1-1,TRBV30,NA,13,TGTGCCTGGAGTGTCCGGGTGAACACTGAAGCTTTCTTT,CAWSVRVNTEAFF
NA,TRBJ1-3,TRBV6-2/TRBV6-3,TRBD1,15,TGTGCCAGCAGTTACTCCACAGGGGCTGGAAACACCATATATTTT,CASSYSTGAGNTIYF
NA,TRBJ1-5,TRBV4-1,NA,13,TGCGCCAGCAGCCAAGAGACGGATCAGCCCCAGCATTTT,CASSQETDQPQHF